These 19 T cell receptor beta chains share one sample of origin, sequenced in a study of CD8 T cells in ankylosing spondylitis. TCRdb passed the 5' RACE reads through MiXCR, listing each CDR3 protein once. The table includes fewer than 200,000 distinct CDR3 sequences, about 18% detected once. The sample comprised blood, either unsorted or a sorted T cell fraction (not recorded which). The receptors originated from a male donor with ankylosing spondylitis or in good health (not recorded which).

This clonotype showed up just a few times. The chain joins TRBV9 to TRBJ1-1, with 10 bases aligning to TRBD1. V shed 4 bases, J shed 4 bases, and the junction held 7 bases outside the gene matches. CDR1 and CDR2 from the germline V gene are SGDLS and YYNGEE. This CDR3 has 15 amino acids. The chain's CDR3 is CASSSRDRGSTEAFF. CDR3 coding DNA: TGTGCCAGCAGCTCCCGGGACAGGGGATCCACTGAAGCTTTCTTT.

This clonotype has ten or more counts. Sequence at one end of the junction differs from germline and may be a read error. The chain uses TRBV5-1 and TRBJ2-2; D not resolved. Germline V gene lookup returns CDR1 SGHRS and CDR2 YFSETQ. The CDR3 is 14 residues long. The CDR3 nucleotides read TGTGCCAGCAGTTTAGGCTCTAACACCGGGGAGCTGTTTTTT. This sequence encodes CASSLGSNTGELFF. The full variable domain, rest sourced from reference TRBV5-1 and TRBJ2-2, is KAGVTQTPRYLIKTRGQQVTLSCSPISGHRSVSWYQQTPGQGLQFLFEYFSETQRNKGNFPGRFSGRQFSNSRSEMNVSTLELGDSALYLCASSLGSNTGELFFGEGSRLTVL.

The J gene is TRBJ2-2, the V gene TRBV7-8; D call uncertain. CDR3 length equals 14 residues. The germline V and J ends were trimmed by 5 bases and 5 bases, with 12 bases remaining between them. CDR1 and CDR2 from the germline V gene are SGHVS and FQNEAQ. The CDR3 nucleotides are TGTGCCAGCAGCCCCCACGTCGGGACCGGGGAGCTGTTTTTT. It translates to CASSPHVGTGELFF.

The rearrangement joins TRBV7-8 to TRBJ2-3; the D is unclear. Germline V CDR1 and CDR2: SGHVS, FQNEAQ. V lost 3 bases and J 3 bases, leaving 7 bases between the germline ends. CDR3 size: 13 residues. For the CDR3, the DNA is TGTGCCAGCAGCTTCGTAAGGACAGATACGCAGTATTTT. It translates to CASSFVRTDTQYF.

This clonotype showed up many times. The genes are TRBV5-1 and TRBJ1-4; no definite D call. The CDR3 has 13 residues. In germline, CDR1 is SGHRS, CDR2 YFSETQ. Trimming cost V 2 bases and J 2 bases, with 4 bases left between them. The CDR3 region is CASSFSTNEKLFF. The CDR3 DNA reads as TGCGCCAGCAGCTTTTCGACTAATGAAAAACTGTTTTTT.

The chain carries TRBV20-1 and TRBJ1-5; TRBD1 matches 9 bases. This CDR3 contains 14 residues. Germline V gene lookup returns CDR1 DFQATT and CDR2 SNEGSKA (reference sequence). The J segment lost 4 bases and the V segment lost 6 bases, leaving 7 bases of the junction unmatched. CDR3 nucleotide sequence: TGCAGTGCCCGGGACAGGGCAGGGAATCAGCCCCAGCATTTT. Translating gives CSARDRAGNQPQHF.

This clonotype was recorded at least ten times. V gene TRBV15 combines with J gene TRBJ2-5; TRBD2 agrees at 14 bases. V lost 5 bases to trimming and J lost 5 bases; unmatched junction nucleotides: 4. The germline V gene has CDR1 LNHNV and CDR2 YYDKDF (reference sequence). CDR3 length: 15 amino acids. The CDR3 DNA reads TGTGCCACCAGCTCGACTAGCGGGAGGGTGGAGACCCAGTACTTC. Its protein product is CATSSTSGRVETQYF.

The chain uses TRBV29-1 and TRBJ2-3; D call uncertain. The CDR3 totals 11 residues. Trimming took off 7 bases at V and 4 bases at J, with 9 bases between the two ends. In germline, CDR1 is SQVTM, CDR2 ANQGSEA. CDR3 loop: CSGSLSDTQYF. In nucleotides, the CDR3 is TGCAGCGGTTCCCTTTCAGATACGCAGTATTTT.

In its sample, this clonotype was seen many times. The rearrangement uses TRBV5-1 and TRBJ2-1; 7 bases fit TRBD1. The CDR3 is 12 amino acids. The germline V gene has CDR1 SGHRS and CDR2 YFSETQ. V gave up 3 bases and J gave up 7 bases; unmatched junction bases: 1. DNA of the CDR3: TGCGCCAGCAGCTCACAGGGGAATGAGCAGTTCTTC. Its translation: CASSSQGNEQFF. Complete variable domain (other parts from reference TRBV5-1 and TRBJ2-1): KAGVTQTPRYLIKTRGQQVTLSCSPISGHRSVSWYQQTPGQGLQFLFEYFSETQRNKGNFPGRFSGRQFSNSRSEMNVSTLELGDSALYLCASSSQGNEQFFGPGTRLTVL.

A remark on this clonotype: This may come from a read error, since a much larger clone is one base off. This chain connects TRBV7-2 to TRBJ1-3; D might be TRBD1 (5 bases). Germline V lookup: CDR1 SGHTA, CDR2 FQGNSA. V lost 3 bases to trimming and J lost 1 base, with 10 bases between them. The CDR3 runs to 15 residues. CDR3 region: CASSLQQGSGNTIYF. In DNA, the CDR3 is TGTGCCAGCAGCTTGCAGCAGGGATCTGGAAACACCATATATTTT. Filled out from reference TRBV7-2 and TRBJ1-3, the complete variable domain reads GAGVSQSPSNKVTEKGKDVELRCDPISGHTALYWYRQSLGQGLEFLIYFQGNSAPDKSGLPSDRFSAERTGGSVSTLTIQRTQQEDSAVYLCASSLQQGSGNTIYFGEGSWLTVV.

The J gene is TRBJ1-3, the V gene TRBV6-1; 8 bases map to TRBD1. Trimming removed 5 bases from V and 4 bases from J; junction bases left unmatched: 7. Per the germline V gene, CDR1 is MNHNS and CDR2 is SASEGT. The CDR3 consists of 15 residues. The DNA for the CDR3 is TGTGCCAGCAGTCCCGGGACAGGTTTCGGAAACACCATATATTTT. Amino acid sequence: CASSPGTGFGNTIYF.

This clonotype has a count of ten or more. This chain links TRBV5-1 with TRBJ2-7, with a weak D call TRBD1 (5 bases). Germline assignment: CDR1 SGHRS and CDR2 YFSETQ. The CDR3 has 15 residues. Trimming left V 0 bases short and J 5 bases short, with 15 bases between. The CDR3 sequence is CASSLAPQGRNEQYF. The CDR3 nucleotides are TGCGCCAGCAGCTTGGCCCCCCAGGGAAGGAACGAGCAGTACTTC.

This clonotype was picked up many times. The rearrangement uses TRBV5-6 and TRBJ1-4; 7 bases are a match to TRBD1. Germline V gene data show CDR1 as SGHDT and CDR2 as YYEEEE. The V and J ends lost 4 bases and 8 bases, in that order; junction bases with no gene match: 17. The CDR3 has 17 residues. For the CDR3, the DNA is TGTGCCAGCAGCCCGACGCCAAGGGACAGTCGAGCGGAAAAACTGTTTTTT. Amino acids: CASSPTPRDSRAEKLFF.

The rearrangement links TRBV11-2 to TRBJ2-7; maybe TRBD1 (5 bases). The germline V gene has CDR1 SGHAT and CDR2 FQNNGV. The CDR3 is made up of 12 amino acids. The V end lost 5 bases, the J end lost 4 bases, and 9 bases lay between the germline ends. The CDR3 loop is CASSATAYEQYF. The CDR3 coding sequence is TGTGCCAGCAGCGCGACAGCTTACGAGCAGTACTTC.

This clonotype has a count of ten or more. The chain uses TRBV3-1 and TRBJ2-3; TRBD2 agrees at 8 bases. Germline V gene data show CDR1 as LGHDT and CDR2 as YNNKEL (reference sequence). V was clipped by 3 bases and J by 3 bases; unmatched bases: 5. CDR3 length: 15 amino acids. CDR3 DNA: TGTGCCAGCAGCCAGAGTAGCGGGAATACAGATACGCAGTATTTT. Translated, it gives CASSQSSGNTDTQYF.

The sample holds many counts of this clonotype. This rearrangement joins TRBV5-1 to TRBJ2-2; no clear D gene. CDR1 SGHRS and CDR2 YFSETQ come from the germline V gene. This CDR3 comprises 15 residues. Deletions cut 0 bases from V and 1 base from J, with 7 bases between. This CDR3 reads CASSLVPGNTGELFF. CDR3 DNA: TGCGCCAGCAGCTTGGTCCCAGGGAACACCGGGGAGCTGTTTTTT. Full variable domain (outside the CDR3, taken from reference TRBV5-1 and TRBJ2-2): KAGVTQTPRYLIKTRGQQVTLSCSPISGHRSVSWYQQTPGQGLQFLFEYFSETQRNKGNFPGRFSGRQFSNSRSEMNVSTLELGDSALYLCASSLVPGNTGELFFGEGSRLTVL.

The rearrangement links TRBV5-1 to TRBJ2-1, with D uncertain. V was clipped by 0 bases and J by 1 base, with 14 bases between them. Per germline, CDR1 SGHRS and CDR2 YFSETQ. The CDR3 loop spans 17 amino acids. The CDR3 nucleotides are TGCGCCAGCAGCTTGGTAGTTGGAGATTCTTCCTACAATGAGCAGTTCTTC. Protein sequence: CASSLVVGDSSYNEQFF.

At least ten counts were recorded for this clonotype. The rearrangement joins TRBV28 to TRBJ1-5; no reliable D call. The CDR3 contains 12 residues. Germline V gene data show CDR1 as MDHEN and CDR2 as SYDVKM. V gave up 8 bases and J gave up 6 bases, with 11 bases separating them. CDR3 nucleotide sequence: TGTGCCAGCTTCGGCGATACTCAGCCCCAGCATTTT. This encodes CASFGDTQPQHF.

This chain's CDR3 is CASSKGGVKGPRSYEQYF. The CDR3 region has the DNA TGTGCCAGCAGCAAGGGGGGGGTGAAGGGTCCTCGCTCCTACGAGCAGTACTTC. This chain joins TRBV12-3 or TRBV12-4 and TRBJ2-7; tentatively, D is TRBD2 (7 bases). The CDR3 length is 18 residues. Trimming took off 6 bases at V and 0 bases at J, with 24 bases between the two ends.